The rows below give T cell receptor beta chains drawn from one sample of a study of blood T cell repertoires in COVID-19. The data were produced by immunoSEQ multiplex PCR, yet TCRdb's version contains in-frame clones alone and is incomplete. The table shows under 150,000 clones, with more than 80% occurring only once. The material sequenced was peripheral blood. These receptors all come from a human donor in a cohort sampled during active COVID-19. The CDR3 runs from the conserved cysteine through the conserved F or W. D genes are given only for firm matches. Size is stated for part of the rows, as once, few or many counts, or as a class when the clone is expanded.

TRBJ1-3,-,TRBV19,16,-,CASSKVGAGAGNTIYF,TGTGCCAGTAGTAAGGTTGGGGCAGGGGCTGGAAACACCATATATTTT
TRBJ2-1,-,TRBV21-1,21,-,CASSKFPPSYRQGYSYNEQFF,TGTGCCAGCAGCAAGTTCCCCCCAAGCTACCGACAGGGGTACTCCTACAATGAGCAGTTCTTC
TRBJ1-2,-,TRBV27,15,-,CASSLNWGAGYGYTF,TGTGCCAGCAGTTTAAATTGGGGAGCGGGCTATGGCTACACCTTC
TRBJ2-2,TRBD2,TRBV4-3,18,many,CASSQEATGGWNTGELFF,TGCGCCAGCAGCCAAGAAGCGACGGGAGGGTGGAACACCGGGGAGCTGTTTTTT
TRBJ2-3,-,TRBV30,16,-,CAWSLRGGIGTDTQYF,TGTGCCTGGAGTTTACGGGGAGGTATTGGCACAGATACGCAGTATTTT
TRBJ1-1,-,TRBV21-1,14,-,CASSGTGGDTEAFF,TGTGCCAGCAGCGGAACAGGGGGGGACACTGAAGCTTTCTTT
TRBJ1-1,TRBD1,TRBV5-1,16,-,CASSLGQGGGSTEAFF,TGCGCCAGCAGCTTGGGACAGGGGGGTGGTAGCACTGAAGCTTTCTTT
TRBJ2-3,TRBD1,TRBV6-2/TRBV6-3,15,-,CASSGTGGALNTQYF,TGTGCCAGCAGTGGGACAGGGGGTGCCCTTAATACGCAGTATTTT
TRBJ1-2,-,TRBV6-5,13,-,CASNPGGWNGYTF,TGTGCCAGCAATCCGGGCGGGTGGAATGGCTACACCTTC
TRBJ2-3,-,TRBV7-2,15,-,CASSLGATITDTQYF,TGTGCCAGCAGCTTAGGGGCAACAATCACAGATACGCAGTATTTT
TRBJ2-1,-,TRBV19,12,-,CASSTQYNEQFF,TGTGCCAGTAGTACCCAGTACAATGAGCAGTTCTTC
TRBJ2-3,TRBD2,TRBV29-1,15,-,CSVERLAVFTDTQYF,TGCAGCGTTGAGCGGCTAGCGGTTTTCACAGATACGCAGTATTTT
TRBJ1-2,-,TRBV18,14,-,CASSPETGYSGYTF,TGTGCCAGCTCACCTGAAACAGGGTACTCTGGCTACACCTTC
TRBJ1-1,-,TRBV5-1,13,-,CASSAFRGTEAFF,TGCGCCAGCAGCGCCTTTCGGGGGACTGAAGCTTTCTTT
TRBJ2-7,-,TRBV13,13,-,CASTRGSDYEQYF,TGTGCCAGCACGCGGGGAAGCGACTACGAGCAGTACTTC
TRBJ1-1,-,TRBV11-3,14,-,CASSFGRGFAEAFF,TGTGCCAGCAGCTTCGGGAGGGGGTTCGCTGAAGCTTTCTTT
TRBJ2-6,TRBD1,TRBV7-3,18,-,CASSSQGALAPGANVLTF,TGTGCCAGCAGCTCCCAGGGGGCTCTTGCCCCTGGGGCCAACGTCCTGACTTTC
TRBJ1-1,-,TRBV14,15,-,CASSQDLLPSSEAFF,TGTGCCAGCAGCCAAGATCTTCTCCCCTCCAGTGAAGCTTTCTTT
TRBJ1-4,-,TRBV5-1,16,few,CASSRTAGSTNEKLFF,TGCGCCAGCAGCAGGACGGCGGGCTCAACTAATGAAAAACTGTTTTTT
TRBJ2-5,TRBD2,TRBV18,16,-,CASSPNQRGDQETQYF,TGTGCCAGCTCACCAAACCAGCGGGGGGACCAAGAGACCCAGTACTTC
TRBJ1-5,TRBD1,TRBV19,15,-,CASSAKTGANQPQHF,TGTGCCAGTAGTGCCAAGACAGGGGCCAATCAGCCCCAGCATTTT
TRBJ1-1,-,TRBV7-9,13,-,CASSFSMDSEAFF,TGTGCCAGCAGCTTTTCAATGGACAGTGAAGCTTTCTTT
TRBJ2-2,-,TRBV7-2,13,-,CASSVGVPGELFF,TGTGCCAGCAGCGTAGGAGTCCCCGGGGAGCTGTTTTTT
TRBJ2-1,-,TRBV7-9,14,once,CASSLAGAYNEQFF,TGTGCCAGCAGCTTGGCGGGGGCATACAATGAGCAGTTCTTC
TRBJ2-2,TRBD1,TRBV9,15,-,CASSEDRVVAGELFF,TGTGCCAGCAGCGAAGACAGGGTGGTGGCCGGGGAGCTGTTTTTT
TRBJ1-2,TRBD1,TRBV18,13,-,CASSHRGGDGYTF,TGTGCCAGCTCTCACAGAGGGGGCGATGGCTACACCTTC
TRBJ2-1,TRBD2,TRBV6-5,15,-,CASKPAGGPSHEQFF,TGTGCCAGCAAACCCGCGGGAGGGCCAAGTCATGAGCAGTTCTTC
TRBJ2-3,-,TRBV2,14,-,CASSEWSNTDTQYF,TGTGCCAGCAGTGAATGGTCTAACACAGATACGCAGTATTTT
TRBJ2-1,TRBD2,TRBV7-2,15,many,CASSAGDVSGPEQFF,TGTGCCAGCAGCGCGGGGGATGTCAGCGGACCGGAGCAGTTCTTC
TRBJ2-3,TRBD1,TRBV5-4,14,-,CASRPGQITDTQYF,TGTGCCAGCAGGCCGGGACAGATCACAGATACGCAGTATTTT
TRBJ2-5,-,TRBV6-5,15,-,CASSGDPWDKETQYF,TGTGCCAGCAGCGGGGACCCCTGGGACAAGGAGACCCAGTACTTC
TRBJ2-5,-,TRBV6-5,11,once,CAGGYQETQYF,TGTGCCGGAGGGTATCAAGAGACCCAGTACTTC
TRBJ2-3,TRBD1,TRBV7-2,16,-,CASSYSQGQGTDTQYF,TGTGCCAGCAGCTATTCACAGGGGCAAGGAACAGATACGCAGTATTTT
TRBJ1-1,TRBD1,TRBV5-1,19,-,CASSSDTLLNRDRDTEAFF,TGCGCCAGCAGCTCCGACACGCTACTTAACCGGGACAGGGACACTGAAGCTTTCTTT
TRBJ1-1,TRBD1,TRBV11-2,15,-,CASSMGQGAGTEAFF,TGTGCCAGCAGCATGGGACAGGGGGCGGGCACTGAAGCTTTCTTT
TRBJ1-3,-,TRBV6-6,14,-,CASQSGGSGNTIYF,TGTGCCAGCCAGTCCGGGGGCTCTGGAAACACCATATATTTT
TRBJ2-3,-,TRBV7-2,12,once,CASSRELDTQYF,TGTGCCAGCAGCCGGGAGCTAGATACGCAGTATTTT
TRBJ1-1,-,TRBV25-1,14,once,CASSENLGGAEAFF,TGTGCCAGCAGTGAAAACCTCGGGGGGGCTGAAGCTTTCTTT
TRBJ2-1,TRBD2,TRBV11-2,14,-,CASSSSGGRVEQFF,TGTGCCAGCAGCTCCTCGGGGGGGCGGGTTGAGCAGTTCTTC
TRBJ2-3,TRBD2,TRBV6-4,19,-,CASSAHPSGDGLSTDTQYF,TGTGCCAGCAGTGCCCACCCCAGCGGGGACGGGTTAAGCACAGATACGCAGTATTTT
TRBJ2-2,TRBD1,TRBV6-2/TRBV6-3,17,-,CASSLRGTGANTGELFF,TGTGCCAGCAGTCTCCGGGGAACAGGGGCGAACACCGGGGAGCTGTTTTTT
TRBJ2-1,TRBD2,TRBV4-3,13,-,CASSPSGPREQFF,TGCGCCAGCAGCCCTAGCGGGCCCAGGGAGCAGTTCTTC
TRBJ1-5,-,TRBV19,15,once,CASSGLQGSRQPQHF,TGTGCCAGTAGTGGCTTACAGGGTTCTCGGCAGCCCCAGCATTTT
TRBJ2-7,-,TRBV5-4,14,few,CASSFFPGNYEQYF,TGTGCCAGCAGCTTCTTTCCAGGGAACTACGAGCAGTACTTC